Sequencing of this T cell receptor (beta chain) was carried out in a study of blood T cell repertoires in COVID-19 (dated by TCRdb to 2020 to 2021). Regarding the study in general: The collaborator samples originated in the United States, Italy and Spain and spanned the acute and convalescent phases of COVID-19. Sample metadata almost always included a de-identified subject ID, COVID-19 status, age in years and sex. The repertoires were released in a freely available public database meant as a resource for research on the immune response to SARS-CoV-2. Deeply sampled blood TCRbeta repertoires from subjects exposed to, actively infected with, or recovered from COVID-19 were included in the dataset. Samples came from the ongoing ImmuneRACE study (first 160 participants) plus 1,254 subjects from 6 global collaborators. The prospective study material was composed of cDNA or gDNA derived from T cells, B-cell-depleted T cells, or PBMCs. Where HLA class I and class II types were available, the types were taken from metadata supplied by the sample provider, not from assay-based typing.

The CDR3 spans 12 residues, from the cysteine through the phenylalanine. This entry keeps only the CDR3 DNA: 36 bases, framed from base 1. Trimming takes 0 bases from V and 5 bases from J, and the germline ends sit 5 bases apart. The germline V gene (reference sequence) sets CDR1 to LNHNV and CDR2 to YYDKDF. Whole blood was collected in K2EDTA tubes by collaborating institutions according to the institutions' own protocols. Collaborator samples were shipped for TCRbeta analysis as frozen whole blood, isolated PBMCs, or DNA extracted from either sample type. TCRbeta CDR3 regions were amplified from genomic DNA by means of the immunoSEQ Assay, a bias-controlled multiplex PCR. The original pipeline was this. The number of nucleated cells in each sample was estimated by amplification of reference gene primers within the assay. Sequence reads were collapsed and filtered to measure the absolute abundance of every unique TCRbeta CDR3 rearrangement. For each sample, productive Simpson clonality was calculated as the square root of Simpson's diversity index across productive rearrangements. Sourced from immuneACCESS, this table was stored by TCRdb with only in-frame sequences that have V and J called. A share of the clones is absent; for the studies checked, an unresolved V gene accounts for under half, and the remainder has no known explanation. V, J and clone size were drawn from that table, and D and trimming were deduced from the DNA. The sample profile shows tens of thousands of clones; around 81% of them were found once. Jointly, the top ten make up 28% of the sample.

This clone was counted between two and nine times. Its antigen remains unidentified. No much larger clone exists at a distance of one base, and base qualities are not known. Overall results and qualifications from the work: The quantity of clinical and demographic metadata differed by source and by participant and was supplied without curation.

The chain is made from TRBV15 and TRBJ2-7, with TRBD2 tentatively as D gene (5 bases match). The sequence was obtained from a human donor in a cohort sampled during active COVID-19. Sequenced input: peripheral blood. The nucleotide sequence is TGTGCCACCAGCAGAGAGCGGGACGAGCAGTACTTC. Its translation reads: CATSRERDEQYF.